This TCR beta chain came from a study of tumor-infiltrating lymphocytes in primary liver carcinoma. Study-wide background: Resecting the tumor surgically was how the patients' primary liver carcinoma was treated. Donors had hepatocellular carcinoma or combined HCC and intrahepatic cholangiocarcinoma.

Reverse transcription of approximately 500 ng total RNA with a constant-region primer produced TCR beta cDNA. Employing slightly modified ARM-PCR, three nested multiplex PCR rounds were run, and these gave rise to the TCR beta libraries. TCRdb recomputed calls from the multiplex PCR reads with MiXCR, one row per CDR3 protein. This sample has approximately 210,000 distinct CDR3 sequences, with roughly two thirds found just once. Unsorted whole blood served as the source of blood RNA, and germline DNA was extracted as well. What was sequenced was peripheral blood. The receptor's source is a woman aged 60-70 years with primary liver carcinoma and hepatitis B virus infection.

In nucleotides, the CDR3 is TGTGCCACCAGTATAGGGGGACCCCACAATGAGCAGTTCTTC. This translates into CATSIGGPHNEQFF. The chain has TRBV24-1 and TRBJ2-1, with a possible D match to TRBD1 (6 bases). The CDR3 has 14 residues. V was pared by 6 bases and J by 5 bases, with 13 bases between. The germline gives CDR1 KGHDR, CDR2 SFDVKD.